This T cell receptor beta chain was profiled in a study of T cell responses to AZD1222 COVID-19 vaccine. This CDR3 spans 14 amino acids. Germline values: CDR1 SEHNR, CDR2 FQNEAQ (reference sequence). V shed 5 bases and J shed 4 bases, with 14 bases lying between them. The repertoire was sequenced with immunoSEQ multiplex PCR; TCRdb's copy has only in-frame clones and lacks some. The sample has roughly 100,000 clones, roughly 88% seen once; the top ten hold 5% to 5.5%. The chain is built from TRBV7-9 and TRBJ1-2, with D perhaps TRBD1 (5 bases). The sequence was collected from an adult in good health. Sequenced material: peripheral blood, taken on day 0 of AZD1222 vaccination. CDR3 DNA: TGTGCCAGCAGCCCCTGGGGGTGGTCCTATGGCTACACCTTC. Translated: CASSPWGWSYGYTF.